Presented here are 32 T cell receptor beta chains from one specimen sequenced in a study of CD8 T cells in Susac syndrome. Reverse transcription used about 0.45 to 1 ug RNA and random hexamers. TCRdb processed the immunoSEQ multiplex PCR reads anew with MiXCR; each CDR3 protein has one entry. The sample includes 60,000 to 75,000 distinct CDR3 sequences, 95% of them seen just once. Sequenced input: CD8+ T cells from PBMCs. These receptors all stem from a human donor in good health.

The sample holds one count of this clonotype. The genes are TRBV20-1 and TRBJ2-1; 9 bases fit TRBD1. V trimming: 3 bases; J trimming: 4 bases; junction bases outside the gene matches: 10. Germline CDR1 reads DFQATT; CDR2 reads SNEGSKA (reference sequence). This CDR3 has 16 residues. The CDR3: CSARLQGASLYNEQFF. The CDR3 nucleotides are TGCAGTGCTAGGTTACAGGGGGCGAGTCTGTACAATGAGCAGTTCTTC.

This rearrangement joins TRBV6-5 to TRBJ2-2; no clear D gene. Per germline, CDR1 MNHEY and CDR2 SVGAGI. This CDR3 has 13 amino acids. Trimming stripped 5 bases from V and 4 bases from J, with 8 bases between. In DNA form, the CDR3 reads TGTGCCAGCAGTCAGGTGGGCACCGGGGAGCTGTTTTTT. Translation gives CASSQVGTGELFF.

This clonotype has only one observation. The chain uses TRBV7-9 and TRBJ2-1; D is possibly TRBD1 or TRBD2 (5 bases each). There are 17 residues in the CDR3. Germline-derived CDR1 and CDR2 are SEHNR and FQNEAQ (reference sequence). Trimming removed 3 bases from V and 6 bases from J, with 21 bases in between. CDR3 coding DNA: TGTGCCAGCAGCTTCCCCCCAGGACGGGACGAGCTCAATGAGCAGTTCTTC. Its protein is CASSFPPGRDELNEQFF.

Only one count was recorded for this clonotype. The chain uses TRBV4-3 and TRBJ2-4; D not certain. There are 17 residues in the CDR3. From germline, CDR1 is LGHNA and CDR2 YSLEER. The germline V and J ends were trimmed by 0 bases and 0 bases, with 12 bases remaining between them. CDR3 bases: TGCGCCAGCAGCCAAGATAGGGCCAGCTCAGCCAAAAACATTCAGTACTTC. Its translation: CASSQDRASSAKNIQYF.

This sequence joins TRBV7-2 and TRBJ2-7; 7 bases map to TRBD1. This CDR3 has 14 residues. CDR1 is SGHTA and CDR2 is FQGNSA in the germline V gene. Trimming at V came to 5 bases and at J to 3 bases, leaving 7 bases not matched to a gene. This chain's CDR3 is CASSKFTGVYEQYF. Here the CDR3 DNA reads TGTGCCAGCAGCAAATTTACAGGGGTCTACGAGCAGTACTTC. The variable domain in full, completed from reference TRBV7-2 and TRBJ2-7, reads GAGVSQSPSNKVTEKGKDVELRCDPISGHTALYWYRQSLGQGLEFLIYFQGNSAPDKSGLPSDRFSAERTGGSVSTLTIQRTQQEDSAVYLCASSKFTGVYEQYFGPGTRLTVT.

This clonotype was observed a handful of times. This chain uses TRBV29-1 with TRBJ2-7, with 10 nucleotides matching TRBD1. Germline V gene data show CDR1 as SQVTM and CDR2 as ANQGSEA. CDR3 length equals 13 residues. Losses at the gene ends were 3 bases for V and 5 bases for J; bases not matched to a gene: 4. CDR3 sequence (DNA): TGCAGCGTTGAGGGGACAGGGGTGGACGAGCAGTACTTC. Translation gives CSVEGTGVDEQYF.

The V and J genes are TRBV5-1 and TRBJ2-3, with 12 nucleotides matching TRBD2. The germline V gene has CDR1 SGHRS and CDR2 YFSETQ. After removal of 4 bases from V and 2 bases from J, the junction contained 8 bases not matched to a gene. CDR3 length: 17 residues. The CDR3, as DNA: TGCGCCAGCAGCCATCCGACTAGCGGGGGCTACACAGATACGCAGTATTTT. Amino acids: CASSHPTSGGYTDTQYF.

This chain joins TRBV28 and TRBJ1-2; TRBD1 matches 8 bases. With 6 bases clipped from V and 7 bases from J, the junction kept 10 bases outside the gene matches. The CDR3 has 14 amino acids. Germline lookup yields CDR1 MDHEN and CDR2 SYDVKM. The CDR3 sequence is CASRPSDRAAGYTF. In DNA, the CDR3 is TGTGCCAGCAGGCCATCGGACAGGGCGGCTGGCTACACCTTC.

V gene TRBV3-1 combines with J gene TRBJ2-1; 8 bases line up with TRBD2. With V trimmed by 2 bases and J by 7 bases, 7 bases remained unmatched. Germline lookup yields CDR1 LGHDT and CDR2 YNNKEL (reference sequence). This CDR3 is 15 amino acids long. CDR3 DNA: TGTGCCAGCAGCCAATTCGGGGGGGCGCGGAATGAGCAGTTCTTC. This gives the protein CASSQFGGARNEQFF.

The V call is TRBV5-4, the J call TRBJ2-2, with D possibly TRBD2 on 6 matching bases. Germline V gene lookup returns CDR1 SGHNT and CDR2 YYREEE (reference sequence). This CDR3 has 15 residues. Trimming removed 2 bases at V and 1 base at J, with 9 bases between. CDR3 amino acids: CASSLNGGNTGELFF. DNA for the CDR3: TGTGCCAGCAGCTTAAACGGGGGGAACACCGGGGAGCTGTTTTTT.

In this sample, this clonotype turned up a few times. Relative to the germline gene, one junction end is altered; a read error may explain this. This chain joins TRBV5-4 and TRBJ1-6; D is unresolved. The V gene's germline CDR1 is SGHNT and CDR2 YYREEE (reference sequence). This CDR3 has 12 residues. CDR3 coding DNA: TGTGCCAGCAGCTTGTGGGATTCCCCCCTCCACTTT. This codes for CASSLWDSPLHF.

The V gene is TRBV6-5, the J gene TRBJ1-1, with 9 bases lining up with TRBD1. The CDR3 contains 14 residues. Germline V gene data show CDR1 as MNHEY and CDR2 as SVGAGI. Trimming cost V 7 bases and J 6 bases; bases outside gene matches: 9. Here the CDR3 DNA reads TGTGCCAGCACCCTGGGACAGGGTCTGGCTGAAGCTTTCTTT. This sequence encodes CASTLGQGLAEAFF.

The V call is TRBV29-1, the J call TRBJ1-2; D possibly corresponds to TRBD1 (5 bases). Germline values: CDR1 SQVTM, CDR2 ANQGSEA. V lost 6 bases and J 8 bases, leaving 16 bases between the germline ends. This CDR3 comprises 12 residues. CDR3 region: CSVPQEWEGYTF. CDR3 DNA: TGCAGCGTGCCACAGGAGTGGGAAGGCTACACCTTC.

This clonotype has more than one count but fewer than ten. This sequence joins TRBV24-1 and TRBJ1-1; D unresolved. The germline gives CDR1 KGHDR, CDR2 SFDVKD. Trimming cost V 1 base and J 4 bases, with 3 bases left between them. The CDR3 length is 12 residues. The CDR3 reads CATSDLVTEAFF. CDR3 DNA sequence: TGTGCCACCAGTGATTTAGTCACTGAAGCTTTCTTT.

The CDR3 sequence is CASSQEEAGELFF. CDR3 bases: TGTGCCAGCAGCCAAGAAGAGGCCGGGGAGCTGTTTTTT. V usage is TRBV6-5 and J usage is TRBJ2-2; no reliable D call. This CDR3 is built from 13 residues. Trimming shortened V by 6 bases and J by 6 bases, and 11 bases separated the two germline ends. Germline CDR1 reads MNHEY; CDR2 reads SVGAGI.

This clonotype was counted a single time. This chain uses TRBV29-1 with TRBJ2-5; 7 nucleotides agree with TRBD2. Germline CDR1 SQVTM, CDR2 ANQGSEA. The junction had 9 bases not matched to a gene; V was cut back by 3 bases and J by 2 bases. The CDR3 totals 15 residues. CDR3 residues: CSVDGAGIKQETQYF. Here the CDR3 DNA reads TGCAGCGTTGATGGAGCGGGGATTAAACAAGAGACCCAGTACTTC.

The gene calls are TRBV29-1 and TRBJ1-1; no clear D gene. V lost 6 bases and J lost 5, with 16 bases in between. The CDR3 loop spans 13 amino acids. CDR1 is SQVTM, CDR2 ANQGSEA, per germline. CDR3 sequence: CSVAEVSDTEAFF. The CDR3 DNA reads as TGCAGCGTGGCTGAAGTCTCGGATACTGAAGCTTTCTTT.

This clonotype has only a few counts. The J gene is TRBJ2-2, the V gene TRBV19; D ambiguous. The CDR3 is 11 amino acids. Germline V gene sequence: CDR1 LNHDA, CDR2 SQIVND (reference sequence). The V end was cut by 4 bases, the J end by 7 bases, with 4 bases between. CDR3 coding DNA: TGTGCCAGTAGTACGGGCGGGGAGCTGTTTTTT. Protein product: CASSTGGELFF. The full variable domain, rest sourced from reference TRBV19 and TRBJ2-2, is DGGITQSPKYLFRKEGQNVTLSCEQNLNHDAMYWYRQDPGQGLRLIYYSQIVNDFQKGDIAEGYSVSREKKESFPLTVTSAQKNPTAFYLCASSTGGELFFGEGSRLTVL.

Comments on this clonotype: One end of the junction is discordant with germline, which a read error may explain. The chain uses TRBV13 and TRBJ1-2; 7 bases fit TRBD1. This CDR3 is 14 amino acids long. From germline, CDR1 is PRHDT and CDR2 FYEKMQ (reference sequence). This chain's CDR3 is CACSTGTDFYGYTF. For the CDR3, the DNA is TGTGCCTGCAGCACAGGGACAGACTTCTATGGCTACACCTTC.

J is TRBJ2-7 and V is TRBV19; D remains unclear. Trimming left V 8 bases short and J 5 bases short, with 10 bases between. This CDR3 has 11 residues. CDR1 is LNHDA, CDR2 SQIVND, per germline (reference sequence). CDR3 sequence reads: CASGYLNEQYF. CDR3 coding DNA: TGTGCCAGTGGGTATCTCAACGAGCAGTACTTC.

The gene calls are TRBV15 and TRBJ2-3; D unclear. Trimming removed 3 bases from V and 4 bases from J, with 8 bases in between. Germline assignment: CDR1 LNHNV and CDR2 YYDKDF (reference sequence). The CDR3 length is 13 residues. CDR3 in amino acids: CATSSRVSDTQYF. The CDR3 DNA reads as TGTGCCACCAGCAGTAGGGTTTCAGATACGCAGTATTTT.

The chain links TRBV30 to TRBJ2-1; 7 positions match TRBD1. The CDR3 length is 14 residues. Trimming at V came to 4 bases and at J to 2 bases, leaving 5 bases not matched to a gene. Per the germline V gene, CDR1 is GTSNPN and CDR2 is SVGIG (reference sequence). In DNA form, the CDR3 reads TGTGCCTGGACCAAAGGGACAGCCTACAATGAGCAGTTCTTC. Encoded protein: CAWTKGTAYNEQFF.

In DNA form, the CDR3 reads TGCGCCAGCAGAGGGACTAGCGGGGGGGAGCAGTACGTC. Encoded protein: CASRGTSGGEQYV. V and J are TRBV4-1 and TRBJ2-7; TRBD2 matches 15 bases. The J segment lost 7 bases and the V segment lost 6 bases, leaving 1 base of the junction unmatched. The CDR3 extends over 13 amino acids. CDR1 is MGHRA and CDR2 is YSYEKL in the germline V gene.

This chain links TRBV29-1 with TRBJ2-1; tentative D call: TRBD2 (5 bases). Deletions cut 4 bases from V and 7 bases from J, with 14 bases between. The CDR3 loop spans 13 amino acids. The V gene's germline CDR1 is SQVTM and CDR2 ANQGSEA. In DNA form, the CDR3 reads TGCAGCGTTGGAGGGATGGTATCGAATGAGCAGTTCTTC. Its protein is CSVGGMVSNEQFF.

This clonotype showed up just once. This chain uses TRBV18 with TRBJ1-4; D is unclear. CDR1 is KGHSH and CDR2 is LQKENI in the germline V gene. V shed 0 bases and J shed 6 bases, with 11 bases lying between them. The CDR3 length is 15 residues. The CDR3 is CASSPPFGLDEKLFF. CDR3 nucleotide sequence: TGTGCCAGCTCACCACCGTTCGGGCTCGATGAAAAACTGTTTTTT.

This clonotype has a single count. The genes are TRBV6-6 and TRBJ2-3, with 7 bases that match TRBD1. V lost 4 bases to trimming and J lost 1 base; unmatched junction nucleotides: 5. The germline V gene has CDR1 MNHNY and CDR2 SVGAGI (reference sequence). CDR3 length: 15 residues. In nucleotides, the CDR3 is TGTGCCAGCAGTTTAGGTCAGGGGGGCACAGATACGCAGTATTTT. Amino acids: CASSLGQGGTDTQYF.

A single count supports this clonotype. The chain joins TRBV27 to TRBJ2-5, with D perhaps given as TRBD1 or TRBD2 (5 bases each). CDR1 and CDR2 (germline): MNHEY, SMNVEV (reference sequence). The CDR3 runs to 14 residues. V lost 5 bases to trimming and J lost 6 bases, with 16 bases between them. CDR3 in amino acids: CASSPPGAPQTQYF. The CDR3 coding sequence is TGTGCCAGCAGTCCCCCCGGGGCCCCACAGACCCAGTACTTC.

The chain employs TRBV28 and TRBJ1-3; weak D call: TRBD1 (6 bases). Germline loops: CDR1 MDHEN, CDR2 SYDVKM. The CDR3 runs to 13 residues. V gave up 9 bases and J gave up 3 bases, with 12 bases separating them. The CDR3, as DNA: TGTGCCAGTTTAGGGGGTTATGGAAACACCATATATTTT. It yields the protein CASLGGYGNTIYF.

The chain employs TRBV6-5 and TRBJ2-1; D uncertain. The CDR3 extends over 14 amino acids. Germline assignment: CDR1 MNHEY and CDR2 SVGAGI. V was clipped by 4 bases and J by 0 bases, with 7 bases between them. This CDR3 is CASSSAHSYNEQFF. CDR3 sequence (DNA): TGTGCCAGCAGTTCAGCACACTCCTACAATGAGCAGTTCTTC.

The chain joins TRBV3-1 to TRBJ2-5; D could derive from TRBD1 or TRBD2 (5 bases each). Germline V lookup: CDR1 LGHDT, CDR2 YNNKEL (reference sequence). This CDR3 comprises 16 residues. Trimming left V 1 base short and J 1 base short, with 13 bases between. CDR3 sequence: CASSQGWGDSQETQYF. CDR3 sequence (DNA): TGTGCCAGCAGCCAAGGGTGGGGAGACAGCCAAGAGACCCAGTACTTC.

The J gene is TRBJ2-6, the V gene TRBV4-3; no firm D call. The CDR3 consists of 14 residues. Germline loops: CDR1 LGHNA, CDR2 YSLEER. V was cut by 0 bases and J by 1 base, with 1 base left in between. CDR3 nucleotide sequence: TGCGCCAGCAGCCAAGATTCTGGGGCCAACGTCCTGACTTTC. It encodes CASSQDSGANVLTF.

V gene TRBV20-1 combines with J gene TRBJ2-4; D may be TRBD1 (5 bases). The germline CDR1 and CDR2 sequences are DFQATT and SNEGSKA (reference sequence). The length of the CDR3 is 14 residues. Trimming removed 0 bases from V and 1 base from J, with 7 bases in between. The CDR3 reads CSARDKGAKNIQYF. CDR3 in DNA: TGCAGTGCTAGAGATAAGGGGGCCAAAAACATTCAGTACTTC.